The clone carrying this T cell receptor beta chain was observed a handful of times. Its antigen is undetermined. This entry is derived from a study of T cell repertoires in cytomegalovirus infection. Study as a whole: Shared public TCR beta signatures pointed to both CMV infection and a matching HLA type.

The V segment lost 5 bases and the J segment 5 bases; nucleotides outside the gene matches: 15. This CDR3 region has 17 residues. CDR1 and CDR2 from the germline V gene are MDHEN and SYDVKM. Study findings and constraints: People with CMV and the relevant HLA were identified by cumulative public TCR beta family frequency. HLA-C-restricted CMV clonotypes gave the most frequent clonotype in two of eight donors.

One entry per CDR3 protein, called by TCRdb with MiXCR from the reads. The sample consists of 510,000 or so distinct CDR3 sequences, around 27% of them appearing once. Material: PBMCs. The TCR originated in a human donor in good health (CMV status not recorded). Some clones in this sample may be carry-over from other donors' samples. The chain joins TRBV28 to TRBJ2-5; 9 bases fit TRBD1. The CDR3 loop reads CASSARRTGELSETQYF. CDR3 sequence (DNA): TGTGCCAGCAGTGCTAGACGGACAGGGGAGCTTTCGGAGACCCAGTACTTC.